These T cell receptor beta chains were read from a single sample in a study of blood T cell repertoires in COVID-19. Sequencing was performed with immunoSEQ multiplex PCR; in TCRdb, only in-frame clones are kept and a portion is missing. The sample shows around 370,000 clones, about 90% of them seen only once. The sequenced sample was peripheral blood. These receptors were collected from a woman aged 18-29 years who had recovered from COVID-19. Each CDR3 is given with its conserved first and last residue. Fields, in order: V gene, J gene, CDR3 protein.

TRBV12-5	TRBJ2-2	CASGLVRGPAGGHTGELFF
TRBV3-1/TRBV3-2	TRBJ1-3	CASSQASRGLGGNTIYF
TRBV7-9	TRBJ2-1	CASRGQGQDNEQFF
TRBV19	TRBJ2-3	CASSTFGAGEGAQYF
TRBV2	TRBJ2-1	CASSEANRTSEKSSYNEQFF
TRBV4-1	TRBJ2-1	CASSPRTAYNEQFF
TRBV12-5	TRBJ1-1	CATGFRDSLRADTEAFF
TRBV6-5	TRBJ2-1	CASRLRLAGYNEQFF
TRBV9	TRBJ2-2	CASSVSPWERGRATGELFF
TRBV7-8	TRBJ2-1	CASSLFRDSSYNEQFF
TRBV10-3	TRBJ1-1	CAIQAGVNTEAFF
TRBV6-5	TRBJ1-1	CASSFTGGATEAFF
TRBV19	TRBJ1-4	CASSILGGQIVNEKLFF
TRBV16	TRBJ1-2	CASSHGVNTYGYTF
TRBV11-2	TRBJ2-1	CASSLVGRGWSYNEQFF
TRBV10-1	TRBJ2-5	CASSERRGGSEKETQYF
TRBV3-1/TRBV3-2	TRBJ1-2	CASSQDIIPTGGVRGYTF
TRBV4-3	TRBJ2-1	CASSHTVAGDHEQFF
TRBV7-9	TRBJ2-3	CASSLNRRASTDTQYF
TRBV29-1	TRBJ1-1	CSVFRQARDTEAFF
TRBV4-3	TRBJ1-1	CASSPTQGWGYTEAFF
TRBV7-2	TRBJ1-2	CASSLLVANYGYTF
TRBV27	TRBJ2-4	CASSLRGRKNIQYF
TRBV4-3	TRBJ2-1	CASSHGGGNEQFF
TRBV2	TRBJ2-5	CASSEGAPIVETQYF
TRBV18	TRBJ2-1	CASSPMTGGYNEQFF
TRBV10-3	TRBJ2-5	CAISEGGRKETQYF
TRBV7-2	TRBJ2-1	CASSLVAVTYNEQFF
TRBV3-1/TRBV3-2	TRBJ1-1	CASSPPQGESTEAFF
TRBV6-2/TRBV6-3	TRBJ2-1	CASSWDSSYNEQFF
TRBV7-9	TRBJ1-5	CASSLTGDPNQPQHF